This record looks at one T cell receptor (beta chain) sequence and its context. What it recognizes is unknown. RNA transcripts gave rise to amplified TCR beta CDR3 regions. Primed by the HTBI set, a first-round RT-PCR was run on the TCR CDR3. TCRdb analysed the multiplex PCR reads with MiXCR anew, one entry per CDR3 protein. The table records approximately 590,000 distinct CDR3 sequences, 40% to 55% of them present only once. V was clipped by 6 bases and J by 6 bases, with 8 bases between them. Germline lookup yields CDR1 SNHLY and CDR2 FYNNEI. The CDR3 consists of 12 residues. Investigators excluded patients with uncontrolled infection, other autoimmune disease, pregnancy or lactation. This sample is drawn from a study of T cells in Graves' hyperthyroidism and ophthalmopathy. General observations from the study: Among clonotypes expanded in thyroid above 0.001, most were also found in blood. Ophthalmopathy got predicted by the model a median approximately 6.3 months before its onset. Ophthalmopathy stood apart from stable hyperthyroidism in a 13 V-J model.

This receptor was identified in a woman aged 18-30 years with Graves' hyperthyroidism. Specimen: peripheral blood or thyroid tissue (not recorded which). The rearrangement links TRBV2 to TRBJ2-2, with D maybe TRBD2 (5 bases). DNA of the CDR3: TGTGCCAGCAGCCCACTAGCCGGGGAGCTGTTTTTT. Protein product: CASSPLAGELFF.